Included here is one T cell receptor beta chain sequence, with context. Its antigen is unknown. This sample was taken from a study of persistence of HIV-infected CD4 T cells. Study overall: Two participants gave one leukapheresis sample; others gave up to roughly 180 mL blood repeatedly. General study results and limits: Degenerate expanded CDR3beta sequences were enriched among CMV- and Gag-responding cells.

Stimulation used approximately 9.1 ug/mL lysate from CMV-infected fibroblasts. Memory cells lacking CD40L and CD69 with high CD45RO were sorted. CD4+ T cell counts exceeded 400 cells/uL; CMV serology was positive. Sequencing used immunoSEQ version 4 in survey mode. Assay: immunoSEQ multiplex PCR; the TCRdb copy retains only in-frame clones and omits some. Among fewer than 30,000 clones listed, roughly 78% were seen once. With V trimmed by 1 base and J by 3 bases, 4 bases remained unmatched. There are 16 residues in the CDR3. CDR1 SNHLY and CDR2 FYNNEI come from the germline V gene. Sequenced material: CD4+ T cells sorted from PBMCs after approximately 20-hour stimulation, taken from a patient who received antiretroviral therapy. The gene calls are TRBV2 and TRBJ2-2; 8 nucleotides agree with TRBD1. This TCR derives from an adult man with HIV who was CMV-seropositive. In nucleotides, the CDR3 is TGTGCCAGCAGTGAAGGAGGACAGGGCTACACCGGGGAGCTGTTTTTT. Its translation: CASSEGGQGYTGELFF.